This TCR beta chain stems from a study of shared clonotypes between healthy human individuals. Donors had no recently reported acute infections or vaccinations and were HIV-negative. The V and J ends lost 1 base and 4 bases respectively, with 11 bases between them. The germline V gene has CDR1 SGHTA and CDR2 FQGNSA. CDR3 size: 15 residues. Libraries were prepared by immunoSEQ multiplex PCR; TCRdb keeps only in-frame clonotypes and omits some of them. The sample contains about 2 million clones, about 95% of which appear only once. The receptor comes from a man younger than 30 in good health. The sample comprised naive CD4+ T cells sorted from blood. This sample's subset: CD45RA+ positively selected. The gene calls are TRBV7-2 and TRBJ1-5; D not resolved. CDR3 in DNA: TGTGCCAGCAGCTTAGTAACTGACCGGAATCAGCCCCAGCATTTT. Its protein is CASSLVTDRNQPQHF.